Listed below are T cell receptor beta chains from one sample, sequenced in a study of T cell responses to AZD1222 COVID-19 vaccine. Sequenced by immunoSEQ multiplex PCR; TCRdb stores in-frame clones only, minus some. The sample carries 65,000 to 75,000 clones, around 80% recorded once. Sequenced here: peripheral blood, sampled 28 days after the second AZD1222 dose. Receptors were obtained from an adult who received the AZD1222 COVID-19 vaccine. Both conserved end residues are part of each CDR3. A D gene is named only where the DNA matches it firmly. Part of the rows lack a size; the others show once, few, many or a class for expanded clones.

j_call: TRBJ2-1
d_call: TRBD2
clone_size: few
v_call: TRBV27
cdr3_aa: CASSPGLGLTQFF
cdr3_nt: TGTGCCAGCAGCCCGGGACTAGGTCTCACGCAGTTCTTC

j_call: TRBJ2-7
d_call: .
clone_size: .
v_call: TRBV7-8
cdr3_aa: CASSFVGGRFSEQYF
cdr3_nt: TGTGCCAGCAGCTTTGTAGGAGGGAGGTTCTCCGAGCAGTACTTC

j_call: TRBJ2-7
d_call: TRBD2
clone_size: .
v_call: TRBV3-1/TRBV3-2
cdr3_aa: CASSQPGGGTYEQYF
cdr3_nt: TGTGCCAGCAGCCAACCGGGGGGTGGCACCTACGAGCAGTACTTC

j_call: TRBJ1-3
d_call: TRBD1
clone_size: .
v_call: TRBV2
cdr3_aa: CASRGGTGWTSSGNTIYF
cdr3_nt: TGTGCCAGCAGGGGTGGGACAGGGTGGACGAGCTCTGGAAACACCATATATTTT

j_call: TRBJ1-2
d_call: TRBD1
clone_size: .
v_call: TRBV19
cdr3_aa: CASHLQGALVYGYTF
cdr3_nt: TGTGCCAGCCACCTCCAGGGGGCGTTGGTCTATGGCTACACCTTC

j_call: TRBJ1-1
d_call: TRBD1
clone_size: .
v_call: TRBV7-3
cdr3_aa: CASSRRGQGTEAFF
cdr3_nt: TGTGCCAGCAGTCGTAGGGGGCAGGGTACTGAAGCTTTCTTT

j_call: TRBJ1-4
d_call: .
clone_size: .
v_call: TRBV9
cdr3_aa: CASSPRGEKLFF
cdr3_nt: TGTGCCAGCAGCCCCCGGGGGGAAAAACTGTTTTTT

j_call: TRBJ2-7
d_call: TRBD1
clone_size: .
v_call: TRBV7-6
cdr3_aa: CASSFTPPGQGSYEQYF
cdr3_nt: TGTGCCAGCAGCTTCACACCCCCGGGACAGGGCTCCTACGAGCAGTACTTC

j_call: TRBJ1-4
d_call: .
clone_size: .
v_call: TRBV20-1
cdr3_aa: CSANKREKLFF
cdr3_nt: TGCAGTGCCAACAAGAGGGAGAAACTGTTTTTT

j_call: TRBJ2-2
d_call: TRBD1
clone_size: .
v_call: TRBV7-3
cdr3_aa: CASGWDSNTGELFF
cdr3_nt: TGTGCCAGCGGGTGGGACAGTAACACCGGGGAGCTGTTTTTT

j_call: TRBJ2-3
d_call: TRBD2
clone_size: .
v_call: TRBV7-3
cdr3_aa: CASSLYGSGSSTDTQYF
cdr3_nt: TGTGCCAGCAGCTTATACGGTAGCGGGTCGAGCACAGATACGCAGTATTTT

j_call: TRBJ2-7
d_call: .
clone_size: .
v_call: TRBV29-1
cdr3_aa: CSVGQGITYEQYF
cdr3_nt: TGCAGCGTTGGGCAGGGGATAACCTACGAGCAGTACTTC

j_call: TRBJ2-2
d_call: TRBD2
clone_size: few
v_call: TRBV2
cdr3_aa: CASSGTSGGLNTGELFF
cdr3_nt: TGTGCCAGCAGTGGCACTAGCGGGGGGCTAAACACCGGGGAGCTGTTTTTT

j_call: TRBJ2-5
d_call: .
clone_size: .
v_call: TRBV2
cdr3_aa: CASSGTVQETQYF
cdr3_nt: TGTGCCAGCAGTGGGACAGTACAAGAGACCCAGTACTTC

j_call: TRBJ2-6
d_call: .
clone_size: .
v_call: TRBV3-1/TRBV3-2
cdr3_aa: CASSPLGANVLTF
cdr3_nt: TGTGCCAGCAGTCCCCTGGGGGCCAACGTCCTGACTTTC

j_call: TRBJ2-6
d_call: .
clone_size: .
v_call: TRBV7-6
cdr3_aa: CASSLTNSGANVLTF
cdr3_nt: TGTGCCAGCAGCTTAACAAACTCTGGGGCCAACGTCCTGACTTTC

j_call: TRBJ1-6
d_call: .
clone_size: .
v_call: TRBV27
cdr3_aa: CASSPMGLNSPLHF
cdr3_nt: TGTGCCAGCAGCCCTATGGGCCTAAATTCACCCCTCCACTTT

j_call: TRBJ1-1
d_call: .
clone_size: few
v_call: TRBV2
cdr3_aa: CASSEFLGGLNTEAFF
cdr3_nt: TGTGCCAGCAGTGAATTTCTGGGCGGGTTAAACACTGAAGCTTTCTTT

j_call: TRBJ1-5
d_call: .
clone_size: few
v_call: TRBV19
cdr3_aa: CASQLYSNQPQHF
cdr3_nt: TGTGCCAGCCAACTCTATAGCAATCAGCCCCAGCATTTT

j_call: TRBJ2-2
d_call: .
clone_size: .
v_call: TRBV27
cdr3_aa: CASSFFYTGELFF
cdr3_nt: TGTGCCAGCAGTTTTTTCTACACCGGGGAGCTGTTTTTT

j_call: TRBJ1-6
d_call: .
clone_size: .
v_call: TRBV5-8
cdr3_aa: CASSFGGLYNSPLHF
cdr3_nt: TGTGCCAGCAGCTTTGGGGGACTTTATAATTCACCCCTCCACTTT

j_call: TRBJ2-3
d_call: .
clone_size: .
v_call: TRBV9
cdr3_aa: CASSVDRHTDTQYF
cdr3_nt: TGTGCCAGCAGCGTAGACAGGCACACAGATACGCAGTATTTT

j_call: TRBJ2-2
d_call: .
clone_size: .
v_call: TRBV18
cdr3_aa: CASSMDLDGELFF
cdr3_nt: TGTGCCAGCTCAATGGATCTAGACGGGGAGCTGTTTTTT

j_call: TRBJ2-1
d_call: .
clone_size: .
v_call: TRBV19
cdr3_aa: CASSIGLNNEQFF
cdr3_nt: TGTGCCAGTAGTATTGGACTAAACAATGAGCAGTTCTTC

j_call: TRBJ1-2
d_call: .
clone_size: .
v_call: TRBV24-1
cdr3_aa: CATSPGQNNYGYTF
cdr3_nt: TGTGCCACCTCTCCAGGGCAGAACAACTATGGCTACACCTTC

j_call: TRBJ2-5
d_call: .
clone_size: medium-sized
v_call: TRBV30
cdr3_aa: CAWSDTFQETQYF
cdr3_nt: TGTGCCTGGTCTGACACGTTCCAAGAGACCCAGTACTTC

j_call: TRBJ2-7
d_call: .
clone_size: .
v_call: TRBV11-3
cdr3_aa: CASSLETGSYEQYF
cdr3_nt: TGTGCCAGCAGCTTAGAAACAGGGTCGTACGAGCAGTACTTC